Below, 32 T cell receptor beta chains from the same sample are listed, as sequenced in a study of blood T cell repertoires in COVID-19. Measured with immunoSEQ multiplex PCR; TCRdb has only the in-frame clones, and not every one. The repertoire holds around 180,000 clones, with 80% to 90% as singletons. Material: peripheral blood. The receptors derive from a woman aged 80 or over with COVID-19, enrolled during active disease.

The chain recombines TRBV13 with TRBJ2-3, with 14 bases identical to TRBD2. The CDR3 length is 19 residues. Germline CDR1 PRHDT, CDR2 FYEKMQ (reference sequence). Trimming cost V 5 bases and J 1 base; bases outside gene matches: 11. In DNA, the CDR3 is TGTGCCAGCAGCCCTAGCAGGACTAGCGGGAGGTGGGGCACAGATACGCAGTATTTT. The encoded protein is CASSPSRTSGRWGTDTQYF.

The genes are TRBV6-5 and TRBJ2-1, with TRBD2 as a possible D gene (6 bases). In germline, CDR1 is MNHEY, CDR2 SVGAGI. This CDR3 comprises 15 residues. V was cut by 7 bases and J by 7 bases, with 20 bases left in between. Here the CDR3 reads CASKKSGLSGNEQFF. CDR3 bases: TGTGCCAGCAAAAAATCGGGACTGAGTGGTAATGAGCAGTTCTTC.

In this sample, this clone turned up once. This rearrangement joins TRBV5-1 to TRBJ1-6; tentatively, D is TRBD1 (6 bases). Germline V lookup: CDR1 SGHRS, CDR2 YFSETQ. CDR3 length: 15 amino acids. V lost 4 bases and J 5 bases, leaving 13 bases between the germline ends. DNA of the CDR3: TGCGCCAGCAGCCCCCGGACAGCGAATAATTCACCCCTCCACTTT. Protein product: CASSPRTANNSPLHF. Full variable domain (rest looked up from reference TRBV5-1 and TRBJ1-6): KAGVTQTPRYLIKTRGQQVTLSCSPISGHRSVSWYQQTPGQGLQFLFEYFSETQRNKGNFPGRFSGRQFSNSRSEMNVSTLELGDSALYLCASSPRTANNSPLHFGNGTRLTVT.

This clone has a handful of counts. The J gene is TRBJ2-7, the V gene TRBV10-1, with 7 bases aligning to TRBD2. V shed 3 bases and J 2 bases; nucleotides not matched to a gene: 7. CDR3 length: 15 amino acids. Germline V gives CDR1 WNHNN, CDR2 SYGVQD (reference sequence). The CDR3 protein is CASSETERGAYEQYF. The CDR3 nucleotides read TGCGCCAGCAGTGAAACTGAGCGGGGCGCCTACGAGCAGTACTTC.

The chain couples TRBV28 to TRBJ1-5; D perhaps matches TRBD1 (6 bases). This CDR3 contains 15 residues. The germline V and J ends were trimmed by 3 bases and 6 bases, with 15 bases remaining between them. Germline CDR1 MDHEN, CDR2 SYDVKM. The CDR3 sequence is CASSLSLGAVQPQHF. The CDR3 DNA reads as TGTGCCAGCAGTTTGAGTCTGGGGGCCGTTCAGCCCCAGCATTTT.

V usage is TRBV19 and J usage is TRBJ1-2; D is perhaps TRBD1 (5 bases). The CDR3 is 15 amino acids. Germline CDR1 LNHDA, CDR2 SQIVND (reference sequence). Between the trimmed V and J ends, which lost 1 base and 4 bases, there was a span of 13 bases. CDR3 bases: TGTGCCAGTAGTATAGCACGATTCGACAGCTATGGCTACACCTTC. As protein: CASSIARFDSYGYTF. Filled out from reference TRBV19 and TRBJ1-2, the complete variable domain reads DGGITQSPKYLFRKEGQNVTLSCEQNLNHDAMYWYRQDPGQGLRLIYYSQIVNDFQKGDIAEGYSVSREKKESFPLTVTSAQKNPTAFYLCASSIARFDSYGYTFGSGTRLTVV.

This clone was seen just once. The CDR3 bases are TGTGCCAGCAGCACCGGGGTCTCTGGGGCCAACGTCCTGACTTTC. Its translation: CASSTGVSGANVLTF. The chain recombines TRBV6-5 with TRBJ2-6; D might be TRBD2 (5 bases). The length of the CDR3 is 15 residues. Germline CDR1 and CDR2: MNHEY and SVGAGI. Trimming left V 6 bases short and J 0 bases short, with 9 bases between.

This chain links TRBV27 with TRBJ2-7; 9 nucleotides match TRBD2. The V segment lost 2 bases and the J segment 2 bases; nucleotides outside the gene matches: 7. The CDR3 sequence is 16 residues long. Per germline, CDR1 MNHEY and CDR2 SMNVEV (reference sequence). CDR3 in DNA: TGTGCCAGCAGTTTAACAGGCGGGGGGGCCCCCTACGAGCAGTACTTC. This sequence encodes CASSLTGGGAPYEQYF.

The gene calls are TRBV6-5 and TRBJ2-7, with D maybe TRBD2 (6 bases). The CDR3 length is 13 residues. The V end lost 6 bases, the J end lost 1 base, and 10 bases lay between the germline ends. Germline V gives CDR1 MNHEY, CDR2 SVGAGI. CDR3 coding DNA: TGTGCCAGCAGCGCCGGGACTTCCTACGAGCAGTACTTC. Protein: CASSAGTSYEQYF.

The chain joins TRBV2 to TRBJ1-5; possible D gene TRBD1, 5 bases. This CDR3 contains 14 residues. The V end lost 4 bases, the J end lost 2 bases, and 9 bases lay between the germline ends. In germline, CDR1 is SNHLY, CDR2 FYNNEI. Here the CDR3 DNA reads TGTGCCAGCAGTGTGGGGGGGGGCAATCAGCCCCAGCATTTT. Encoded protein: CASSVGGGNQPQHF.

The chain recombines TRBV7-2 with TRBJ1-3; no definite D call. The CDR3 has 14 residues. The V and J ends lost 5 bases and 4 bases respectively, with 12 bases between them. Germline V lookup: CDR1 SGHTA, CDR2 FQGNSA. The CDR3 DNA follows: TGTGCCAGCAGCGTACCATCGAGGGGAAACACCATATATTTT. Amino acid sequence: CASSVPSRGNTIYF.

This chain links TRBV7-8 with TRBJ1-2; TRBD1 matches at 9 bases. The CDR3 runs to 16 residues. Trimming took 2 bases from V and 4 from J; bases not matched to a gene: 8. Germline V gene sequence: CDR1 SGHVS, CDR2 FQNEAQ. CDR3 in amino acids: CASSLTGTGIAYGYTF. The CDR3 DNA is TGTGCCAGCAGCTTAACCGGGACAGGGATCGCCTATGGCTACACCTTC.

This clone was counted only a few times. The rearrangement joins TRBV18 to TRBJ1-4; maybe TRBD1 (6 bases). The CDR3 is 14 residues long. Germline CDR1 is KGHSH and CDR2 is LQKENI. With 4 bases removed from V and 8 bases from J, the gap between germline ends came to 14 bases. The DNA of the CDR3 is TGTGCCAGCTCACTAGGACAGCCCCTGGAAAAACTGTTTTTT. This codes for CASSLGQPLEKLFF.

DNA for the CDR3: TGCGCCAGCAGCCAAGAGGCACAGGTCTCCTACGAGCAGTACTTC. As protein: CASSQEAQVSYEQYF. This sequence joins TRBV4-1 and TRBJ2-7; D is possibly TRBD1 (5 bases). Germline V gives CDR1 MGHRA, CDR2 YSYEKL. The CDR3 spans 15 residues. V shed 0 bases and J shed 0 bases, with 9 bases lying between them.

J is TRBJ2-5 and V is TRBV2; possible D gene TRBD2, 5 bases. Germline lookup yields CDR1 SNHLY and CDR2 FYNNEI. The CDR3 consists of 14 residues. V lost 4 bases to trimming and J lost 1 base, with 10 bases between them. CDR3 region: CASSVGSAQETQYF. Written as DNA, the CDR3 is TGTGCCAGCAGTGTGGGGAGTGCCCAAGAGACCCAGTACTTC.

The gene calls are TRBV6-1 and TRBJ2-5, with 7 bases that match TRBD2. This CDR3 has 15 residues. CDR1 is MNHNS, CDR2 SASEGT, per germline. Unmatched junction bases numbered 10, after V lost 2 bases and J lost 7 bases. In DNA, the CDR3 is TGTGCCAGCAGTGAATCGTCCCTAGCGGCTAGGACCCAGTACTTC. It specifies CASSESSLAARTQYF.

V usage is TRBV29-1 and J usage is TRBJ1-2; 7 positions match TRBD1. The V and J ends lost 3 bases and 3 bases, in that order; junction bases with no gene match: 10. Germline values: CDR1 SQVTM, CDR2 ANQGSEA. The CDR3 sequence is 15 residues long. CDR3 nucleotide sequence: TGCAGCGTTGATGAGGGGGCATCCTTTTACTATGGCTACACCTTC. It specifies CSVDEGASFYYGYTF. Based on the CDR3 plus reference TRBV29-1 and TRBJ1-2, the full variable domain is SAVISQKPSRDICQRGTSLTIQCQVDSQVTMMFWYRQQPGQSLTLIATANQGSEATYESGFVIDKFPISRPNLTFSTLTVSNMSPEDSSIYLCSVDEGASFYYGYTFGSGTRLTVV.

The rearrangement uses TRBV7-9 and TRBJ2-7; D gene unclear. Trimming took off 3 bases at V and 3 bases at J, with 9 bases between the two ends. The germline V gene encodes CDR1 SEHNR and CDR2 FQNEAQ (reference sequence). This CDR3 spans 13 amino acids. DNA of the CDR3: TGTGCCAGCAGCTTCGGAAACTACTACGAGCAGTACTTC. Its translation is CASSFGNYYEQYF.

The V and J genes are TRBV10-3 and TRBJ2-2; 8 bases agree with TRBD1. The CDR3 runs to 15 residues. From germline, CDR1 is ENHRY and CDR2 SYGVKD. With V trimmed by 2 bases and J by 1 base, 0 bases remained unmatched. The CDR3 region is CAISEGQGNTGELFF. The CDR3 DNA follows: TGTGCCATCAGTGAGGGACAGGGGAACACCGGGGAGCTGTTTTTT.

J is TRBJ1-2 and V is TRBV27; 9 bases line up with TRBD1. In germline, CDR1 is MNHEY, CDR2 SMNVEV (reference sequence). The trim removed 2 bases at V and 7 bases at J, leaving 5 bases unmatched. The CDR3 consists of 14 residues. The CDR3 DNA reads TGTGCCAGCAGTTTAAAAGGGACAGGGTTTGGCTACACCTTC. Its translation: CASSLKGTGFGYTF.

The rearrangement joins TRBV5-1 to TRBJ2-6; D is undetermined. The CDR3 contains 15 residues. Germline V gene sequence: CDR1 SGHRS, CDR2 YFSETQ. V gave up 2 bases and J gave up 0 bases, with 6 bases separating them. In DNA form, the CDR3 reads TGCGCCAGCAGCTTACAGAGCTCTGGGGCCAACGTCCTGACTTTC. Protein sequence: CASSLQSSGANVLTF.

This chain uses TRBV4-3 with TRBJ1-4; D is unresolved. V lost 0 bases and J 3 bases, leaving 8 bases between the germline ends. Germline V gives CDR1 LGHNA, CDR2 YSLEER. This CDR3 comprises 15 residues. CDR3 sequence reads: CASSQEFWPNEKLFF. CDR3 in DNA: TGCGCCAGCAGCCAAGAGTTCTGGCCTAATGAAAAACTGTTTTTT.

The chain couples TRBV25-1 to TRBJ2-4; 12 nucleotides line up with TRBD2. J gave up 1 base and V 4 bases, and 8 bases lay outside the gene matches. In germline, CDR1 is MGHDK, CDR2 SYGVNS. The CDR3 is made up of 18 amino acids. CDR3 loop: CASSGSLAGGPAKNIQYF. CDR3 bases: TGTGCCAGCAGTGGTAGTCTAGCGGGGGGGCCGGCCAAAAACATTCAGTACTTC.

This clone was seen only once. The chain couples TRBV7-8 to TRBJ1-1; D ambiguous. The V end was cut by 4 bases, the J end by 6 bases, with 9 bases between. Germline CDR1 and CDR2: SGHVS and FQNEAQ. This CDR3 region has 12 residues. CDR3 in amino acids: CASSSPPAEAFF. The CDR3 region has the DNA TGTGCCAGCAGCTCCCCTCCCGCTGAAGCTTTCTTT.

The rearrangement uses TRBV20-1 and TRBJ1-1; no clear D gene. The CDR3 runs 14 residues. Germline CDR1 and CDR2: DFQATT and SNEGSKA (reference sequence). Between the trimmed V and J ends, which lost 3 bases and 0 bases, there was a span of 11 bases. The CDR3 protein is CSASMGRLNTEAFF. Here the CDR3 DNA reads TGCAGTGCTAGTATGGGCAGGCTGAACACTGAAGCTTTCTTT.

The CDR3 reads CASSPGTIEEQFF. DNA for the CDR3: TGTGCCAGCAGTCCCGGGACTATCGAGGAGCAGTTCTTC. The rearrangement uses TRBV28 and TRBJ2-1, with 7 nucleotides matching TRBD2. Trimming cost V 5 bases and J 10 bases; bases outside gene matches: 8. The CDR3 is 13 amino acids. Germline lookup yields CDR1 MDHEN and CDR2 SYDVKM.

This clone has only a few counts. V and J are TRBV5-1 and TRBJ2-7; TRBD2 matches 9 bases. Trimming took 7 bases from V and 5 from J; bases not matched to a gene: 10. Germline V gene data show CDR1 as SGHRS and CDR2 as YFSETQ. There are 14 residues in the CDR3. The CDR3: CASSSVAGVHEQYF. The CDR3 nucleotides are TGCGCCAGCTCCAGCGTAGCGGGAGTCCACGAGCAGTACTTC. Looking up the rest from reference TRBV5-1 and TRBJ2-7 gives the full variable domain: KAGVTQTPRYLIKTRGQQVTLSCSPISGHRSVSWYQQTPGQGLQFLFEYFSETQRNKGNFPGRFSGRQFSNSRSEMNVSTLELGDSALYLCASSSVAGVHEQYFGPGTRLTVT.

This clone was detected a few times. The CDR3 sequence: CASKEGTGGLDTQYF. In DNA, the CDR3 is TGTGCCAGCAAGGAGGGTACGGGGGGCCTGGATACGCAGTATTTT. The J gene is TRBJ2-3, the V gene TRBV2, with TRBD2 as a possible D gene (7 bases). Germline CDR1 is SNHLY and CDR2 is FYNNEI. V lost 7 bases to trimming and J lost 6 bases, with 20 bases between them. The CDR3 sequence is 15 residues long.

The rearrangement links TRBV3-1 (or the pseudogene TRBV3-2) to TRBJ2-7; the D gene is possibly TRBD1 (5 bases). The V gene lost 2 bases and the J gene lost 2 bases, with 13 bases spanning the gap. Per the germline V gene, CDR1 is LGHDT and CDR2 is YNNKEL (reference sequence). The CDR3 is 15 residues long. The CDR3: CASSQRPGNPYEQYF. CDR3 in DNA: TGTGCCAGCAGCCAAAGGCCAGGGAATCCCTACGAGCAGTACTTC.

V usage is TRBV6-5 and J usage is TRBJ1-3, with 7 bases that match TRBD1. Germline values: CDR1 MNHEY, CDR2 SVGAGI. This CDR3 comprises 15 residues. The V gene end was trimmed by 4 bases and the J gene end by 0 bases; junction bases not matched to a gene: 3. The CDR3 loop is CASSLTGSSGNTIYF. The CDR3, as DNA: TGTGCCAGCAGTTTGACAGGGAGCTCTGGAAACACCATATATTTT.

This clone was detected a few times. The J gene is TRBJ1-5, the V gene TRBV6-5; no firm D call. With 2 bases removed from V and 9 bases from J, the gap between germline ends came to 8 bases. This CDR3 spans 12 amino acids. CDR1 MNHEY and CDR2 SVGAGI come from the germline V gene. The CDR3 loop reads CASSYPAGPQHF. CDR3 DNA: TGTGCCAGCAGTTACCCCGCGGGGCCCCAGCATTTT.

V gene TRBV7-9 combines with J gene TRBJ1-1; no definite D call. The germline gives CDR1 SEHNR, CDR2 FQNEAQ (reference sequence). The V gene lost 5 bases and the J gene lost 4 bases, with 5 bases spanning the gap. This CDR3 spans 11 amino acids. CDR3 region: CASSPSTEAFF. As DNA, the CDR3 is TGTGCCAGCAGCCCCAGCACTGAAGCTTTCTTT.